The next 24 T cell receptor beta chains were all read from a single sample in a study of blood T cell repertoires in COVID-19. Some clones are missing from TCRdb's copy, which holds only in-frame ones; the method was immunoSEQ multiplex PCR. The sample lists 230,000 or so clones, 90% occurring once. Sequencing input: peripheral blood. Every receptor here comes from a woman in her fifties or sixties with COVID-19, enrolled during active disease.

The chain links TRBV4-3 to TRBJ2-1; a weak D match, TRBD2 (5 bases). CDR1 and CDR2 (germline): LGHNA, YSLEER. The V and J ends lost 0 bases and 6 bases respectively, with 12 bases between them. The CDR3 has 15 amino acids. The CDR3 reads CASSQDSGVRNEQFF. In DNA, the CDR3 is TGCGCCAGCAGCCAAGACAGCGGTGTGCGCAATGAGCAGTTCTTC.

This chain joins TRBV19 and TRBJ2-2, with 8 positions matching TRBD2. The CDR3 has 18 amino acids. Germline V gene lookup returns CDR1 LNHDA and CDR2 SQIVND (reference sequence). Losses at the gene ends were 7 bases for V and 0 bases for J; bases not matched to a gene: 13. CDR3 sequence reads: CASIPTGGVASNTGELFF. The CDR3 nucleotides are TGTGCCAGTATCCCGACGGGGGGGGTCGCTTCGAACACCGGGGAGCTGTTTTTT.

The chain is built from TRBV19 and TRBJ2-1, with 8 positions matching TRBD2. From germline, CDR1 is LNHDA and CDR2 SQIVND (reference sequence). V was pared by 4 bases and J by 4 bases, with 12 bases of the junction left unmatched. The CDR3 consists of 17 residues. CDR3 region: CASSSPSGGSFYNEQFF. CDR3 coding DNA: TGTGCCAGTAGTAGTCCCAGCGGGGGATCCTTTTACAATGAGCAGTTCTTC.

Written as DNA, the CDR3 is TGTGCCAGCAGCTTAATGGGAGTCGGTGGCTACACCTTC. Its protein is CASSLMGVGGYTF. The genes are TRBV7-3 and TRBJ1-2, with unresolved D. The CDR3 consists of 13 residues. Per germline, CDR1 SGHTA and CDR2 FQGTGA. Trimming removed 1 base from V and 7 bases from J, with 10 bases in between.

The J gene is TRBJ1-2, the V gene TRBV5-5, with a tentative D call TRBD1 (5 bases). The V and J ends lost 2 bases and 8 bases respectively, with 22 bases between them. The CDR3 loop spans 16 amino acids. The germline V gene has CDR1 SGHKS and CDR2 YYEKEE (reference sequence). The CDR3 here is CASSLGRRGPDGGYTF. Written as DNA, the CDR3 is TGTGCCAGCAGCTTAGGGAGGAGGGGTCCTGACGGAGGCTACACCTTC.

This sequence joins TRBV10-3 and TRBJ1-6; 9 bases match TRBD1. With V trimmed by 2 bases and J by 11 bases, 1 base remained unmatched. The CDR3 is 13 amino acids. CDR1 is ENHRY and CDR2 is SYGVKD in the germline V gene. The CDR3 reads CAISERDRAPLHF. In DNA form, the CDR3 reads TGTGCCATCAGTGAGCGGGACAGGGCACCCCTCCACTTT.

The count of this clone is one. V and J are TRBV5-1 and TRBJ1-5; D gene unclear. V was clipped by 2 bases and J by 2 bases, with 11 bases between them. There are 15 residues in the CDR3. Germline CDR1 and CDR2: SGHRS and YFSETQ. The CDR3 reads CASSFSGEGNQPQHF. CDR3 nucleotide sequence: TGCGCCAGCAGCTTTTCGGGAGAGGGCAATCAGCCCCAGCATTTT.

The J gene is TRBJ1-5, the V gene TRBV7-8; TRBD1 agrees at 8 bases. The germline V gene has CDR1 SGHVS and CDR2 FQNEAQ. The CDR3 runs 15 residues. Losses at the gene ends were 3 bases for V and 6 bases for J; bases not matched to a gene: 7. CDR3 protein: CASSLGRTGSQPQHF. The CDR3, as DNA: TGTGCCAGCAGCTTGGGGCGGACAGGGAGTCAGCCCCAGCATTTT. Using reference TRBV7-8 and TRBJ1-5 for the parts outside the CDR3, the full variable domain is GAGVSQSPRYKVAKRGQDVALRCDPISGHVSLFWYQQALGQGPEFLTYFQNEAQLDKSGLPSDRFFAERPEGSVSTLKIQRTQQEDSAVYLCASSLGRTGSQPQHFGDGTRLSIL.

The chain joins TRBV9 to TRBJ2-2; D possibly corresponds to TRBD2 (6 bases). Looked up from germline, CDR1 is SGDLS and CDR2 is YYNGEE. This CDR3 contains 15 residues. V was cut by 3 bases and J by 4 bases, with 13 bases left in between. For the CDR3, the DNA is TGTGCCAGCAGCGCCGCGGGACTGAGCACCGGGGAGCTGTTTTTT. Encoded protein: CASSAAGLSTGELFF.

This chain joins TRBV7-3 and TRBJ2-3, with 7 bases matching TRBD1. The J segment lost 6 bases and the V segment lost 4 bases, leaving 4 bases of the junction unmatched. Germline values: CDR1 SGHTA, CDR2 FQGTGA. The CDR3 is 13 residues long. The CDR3 nucleotides read TGTGCCAGCAGCTCAGGGACAGCCGATACGCAGTATTTT. Amino acids: CASSSGTADTQYF.

This clone was detected only a few times. V and J are TRBV9 and TRBJ1-2, with 11 bases lining up with TRBD1. The CDR3 has 12 residues. V was pared by 7 bases and J by 7 bases, with 3 bases of the junction left unmatched. Per germline, CDR1 SGDLS and CDR2 YYNGEE. The CDR3 loop is CASRTGGFGYTF. The CDR3 nucleotides read TGTGCCAGCCGGACAGGGGGCTTTGGCTACACCTTC.

The rearrangement joins TRBV4-2 to TRBJ1-6, with unresolved D. Germline values: CDR1 LGHNA, CDR2 YNFKEQ. With 4 bases removed from V and 6 bases from J, the gap between germline ends came to 13 bases. The CDR3 totals 15 residues. The CDR3 DNA sequence: TGTGCCAGCAGCCCCCGAGAGTTAGCTAATTCACCCCTCCACTTT. Translated: CASSPRELANSPLHF.

This rearrangement joins TRBV7-9 to TRBJ1-2, with 9 bases aligning to TRBD1. The ends lost 4 bases at V and 4 bases at J; junction bases unmatched: 7. This CDR3 is built from 15 residues. Germline lookup yields CDR1 SEHNR and CDR2 FQNEAQ (reference sequence). The CDR3 sequence is CASSSLDRGFYGYTF. The CDR3 DNA reads TGTGCCAGCAGCTCCCTGGACAGGGGTTTCTATGGCTACACCTTC.

The V call is TRBV19, the J call TRBJ1-2; possible D gene TRBD1, 5 bases. The CDR3 has 13 residues. Trimming shortened V by 6 bases and J by 9 bases, and 17 bases separated the two germline ends. CDR1 is LNHDA, CDR2 SQIVND, per germline (reference sequence). The CDR3 nucleotides read TGTGCCAGTAGCACCACAGGAACCCGGAGCTACACCTTC. It translates to CASSTTGTRSYTF. The full variable domain, with the rest looked up from reference TRBV19 and TRBJ1-2, is DGGITQSPKYLFRKEGQNVTLSCEQNLNHDAMYWYRQDPGQGLRLIYYSQIVNDFQKGDIAEGYSVSREKKESFPLTVTSAQKNPTAFYLCASSTTGTRSYTFGSGTRLTVV.

The chain links TRBV6-5 to TRBJ2-7, with D hard to call. V dropped 0 bases and J dropped 6 bases, with 12 bases sitting between them. Germline V gene data show CDR1 as MNHEY and CDR2 as SVGAGI. CDR3 length: 14 residues. The CDR3 here is CASSYSGRNTEQYF. The CDR3 DNA reads TGTGCCAGCAGTTACTCTGGCCGAAATACCGAGCAGTACTTC.

The chain joins TRBV7-6 to TRBJ1-4; D perhaps matches TRBD1 (5 bases). V was shortened by 5 bases and J by 0 bases, with 16 bases between the two germline ends. Germline-derived CDR1 and CDR2 are SGHVS and FNYEAQ. This CDR3 region has 17 residues. The CDR3 protein is CASSRKYDSATNEKLFF. CDR3 DNA: TGTGCCAGCAGCCGGAAATATGACAGTGCAACTAATGAAAAACTGTTTTTT.

The gene calls are TRBV2 and TRBJ1-1; D remains ambiguous. Trimming took off 4 bases at V and 2 bases at J, with 5 bases between the two ends. This CDR3 is built from 12 residues. Germline V gene data show CDR1 as SNHLY and CDR2 as FYNNEI. Written as DNA, the CDR3 is TGTGCCAGCAGTGGTATAAACACTGAAGCTTTCTTT. Protein: CASSGINTEAFF.

The genes are TRBV4-2 and TRBJ1-5; 7 nucleotides agree with TRBD1. Germline-derived CDR1 and CDR2 are LGHNA and YNFKEQ. CDR3 length: 17 residues. V dropped 1 base and J dropped 6; count of bases not matched to a gene: 12. CDR3 sequence reads: CASSQVLSSDRFQPQHF. The CDR3 DNA sequence: TGTGCCAGCAGCCAAGTCCTATCATCGGACAGGTTTCAGCCCCAGCATTTT.

The genes are TRBV5-1 and TRBJ1-2; 7 positions match TRBD1. CDR1 is SGHRS, CDR2 YFSETQ, per germline. This CDR3 is 16 amino acids long. V shed 0 bases, J shed 4 bases, and the junction held 9 bases outside the gene matches. The CDR3 DNA reads TGCGCCAGCAGCTTGGCCGGTGGAGGGGGCCGCTATGGCTACACCTTC. This codes for CASSLAGGGGRYGYTF.

Worth noting for this clone: The junction does not match germline at one end; this may be a read error. This chain links TRBV7-7 with TRBJ1-1; tentatively, D is TRBD1 (6 bases). CDR1 and CDR2 from the germline V gene are SSHAT and FNYEAQ (reference sequence). CDR3 length: 16 residues. The CDR3 protein is CASSPWDKSGNTEAFF. The CDR3 nucleotides read TGTGCTAGCAGCCCGTGGGACAAATCCGGGAACACTGAAGCTTTCTTT. Full variable domain (remainder filled in from reference TRBV7-7 and TRBJ1-1): GAGVSQSPRYKVTKRGQDVTLRCDPISSHATLYWYQQALGQGPEFLTYFNYEAQPDKSGLPSDRFSAERPEGSISTLTIQRTEQRDSAMYRCASSPWDKSGNTEAFFGQGTRLTVV.

The chain employs TRBV2 and TRBJ2-1, with 8 bases aligning to TRBD1. Germline-derived CDR1 and CDR2 are SNHLY and FYNNEI. The CDR3 is made up of 17 amino acids. After removal of 6 bases from V and 2 bases from J, the junction contained 12 bases not matched to a gene. The CDR3 region is CASRSNQGAPPYNEQFF. The CDR3 DNA reads as TGTGCCAGCAGAAGCAACCAGGGGGCCCCCCCCTACAATGAGCAGTTCTTC.

The chain links TRBV19 to TRBJ1-3; 9 bases fit TRBD1. Germline values: CDR1 LNHDA, CDR2 SQIVND (reference sequence). The ends lost 7 bases at V and 0 bases at J; junction bases unmatched: 19. The CDR3 is 20 amino acids. The CDR3 sequence is CASTIGQGQGMPSSGNTIYF. CDR3 in DNA: TGTGCCAGTACCATTGGTCAGGGACAGGGAATGCCGAGCTCTGGAAACACCATATATTTT.

This chain joins TRBV4-3 and TRBJ1-1; a weak D match, TRBD1 (5 bases). This CDR3 spans 15 amino acids. Germline V gene sequence: CDR1 LGHNA, CDR2 YSLEER. The V and J ends lost 0 bases and 1 base respectively, with 9 bases between them. Here the CDR3 reads CASSQDGGENTEAFF. The CDR3 region has the DNA TGCGCCAGCAGCCAAGACGGGGGGGAGAACACTGAAGCTTTCTTT.

The V call is TRBV7-9, the J call TRBJ2-3; perhaps TRBD2 as D (6 bases). The CDR3 has 15 residues. V lost 7 bases and J lost 1, with 15 bases in between. The germline V gene has CDR1 SEHNR and CDR2 FQNEAQ (reference sequence). The CDR3 spells CASTSRGGGTDTQYF. The CDR3 DNA follows: TGTGCCAGCACCTCCCGCGGCGGGGGCACAGATACGCAGTATTTT.